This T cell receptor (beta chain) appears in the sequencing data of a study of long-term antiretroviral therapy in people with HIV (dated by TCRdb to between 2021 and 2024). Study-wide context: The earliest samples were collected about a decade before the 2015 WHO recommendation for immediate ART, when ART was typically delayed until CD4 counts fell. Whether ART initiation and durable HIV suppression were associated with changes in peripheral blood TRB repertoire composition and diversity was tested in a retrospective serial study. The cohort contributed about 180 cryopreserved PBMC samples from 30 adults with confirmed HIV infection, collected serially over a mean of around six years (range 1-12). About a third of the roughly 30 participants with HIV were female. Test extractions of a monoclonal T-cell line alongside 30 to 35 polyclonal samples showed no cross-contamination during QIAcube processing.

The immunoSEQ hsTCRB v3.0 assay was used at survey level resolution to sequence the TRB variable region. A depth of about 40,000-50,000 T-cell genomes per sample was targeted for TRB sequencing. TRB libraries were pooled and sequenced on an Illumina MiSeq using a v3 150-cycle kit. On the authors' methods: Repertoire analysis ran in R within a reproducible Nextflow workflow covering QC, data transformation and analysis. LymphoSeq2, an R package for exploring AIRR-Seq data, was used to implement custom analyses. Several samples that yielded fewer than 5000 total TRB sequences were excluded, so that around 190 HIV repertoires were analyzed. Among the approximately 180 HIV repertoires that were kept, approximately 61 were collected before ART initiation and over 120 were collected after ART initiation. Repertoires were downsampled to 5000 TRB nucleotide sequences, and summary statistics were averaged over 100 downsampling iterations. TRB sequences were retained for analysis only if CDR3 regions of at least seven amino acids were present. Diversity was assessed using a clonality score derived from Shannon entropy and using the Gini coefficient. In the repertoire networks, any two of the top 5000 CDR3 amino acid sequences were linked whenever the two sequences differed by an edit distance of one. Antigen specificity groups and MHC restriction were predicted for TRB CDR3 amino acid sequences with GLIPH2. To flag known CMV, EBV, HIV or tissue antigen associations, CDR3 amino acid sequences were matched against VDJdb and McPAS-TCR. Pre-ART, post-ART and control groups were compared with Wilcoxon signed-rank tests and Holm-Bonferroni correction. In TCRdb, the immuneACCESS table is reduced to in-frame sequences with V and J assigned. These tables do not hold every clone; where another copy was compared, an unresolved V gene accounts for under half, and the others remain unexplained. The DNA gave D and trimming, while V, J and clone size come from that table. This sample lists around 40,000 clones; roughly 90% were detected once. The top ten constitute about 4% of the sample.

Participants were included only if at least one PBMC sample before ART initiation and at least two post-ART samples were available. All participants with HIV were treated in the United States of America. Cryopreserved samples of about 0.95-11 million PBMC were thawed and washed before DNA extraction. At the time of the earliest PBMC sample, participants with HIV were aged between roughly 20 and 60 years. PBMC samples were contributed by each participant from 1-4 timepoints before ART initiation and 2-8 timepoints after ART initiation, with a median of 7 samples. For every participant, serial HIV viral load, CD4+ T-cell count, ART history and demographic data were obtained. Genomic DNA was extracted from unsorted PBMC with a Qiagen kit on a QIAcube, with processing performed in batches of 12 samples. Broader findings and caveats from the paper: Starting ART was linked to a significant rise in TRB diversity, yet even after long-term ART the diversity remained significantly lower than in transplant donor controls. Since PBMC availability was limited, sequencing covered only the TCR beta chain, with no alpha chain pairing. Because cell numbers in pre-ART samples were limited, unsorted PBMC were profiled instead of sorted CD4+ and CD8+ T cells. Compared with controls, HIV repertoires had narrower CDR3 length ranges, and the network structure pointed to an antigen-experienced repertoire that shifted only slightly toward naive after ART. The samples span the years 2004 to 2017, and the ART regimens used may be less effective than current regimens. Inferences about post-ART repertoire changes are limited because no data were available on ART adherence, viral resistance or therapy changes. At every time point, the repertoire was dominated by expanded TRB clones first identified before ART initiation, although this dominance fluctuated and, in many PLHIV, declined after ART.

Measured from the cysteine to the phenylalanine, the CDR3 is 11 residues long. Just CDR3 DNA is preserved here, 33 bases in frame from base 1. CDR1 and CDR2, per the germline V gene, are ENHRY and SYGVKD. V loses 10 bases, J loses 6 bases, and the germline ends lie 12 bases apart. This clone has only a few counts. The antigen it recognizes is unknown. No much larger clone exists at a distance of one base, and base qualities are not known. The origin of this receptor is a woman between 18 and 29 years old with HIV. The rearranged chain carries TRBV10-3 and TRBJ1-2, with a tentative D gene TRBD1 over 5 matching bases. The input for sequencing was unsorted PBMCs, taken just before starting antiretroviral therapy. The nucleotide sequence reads TGTGCCACAGGGCTTGCGGATGGCTACACCTTC. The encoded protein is CATGLADGYTF.